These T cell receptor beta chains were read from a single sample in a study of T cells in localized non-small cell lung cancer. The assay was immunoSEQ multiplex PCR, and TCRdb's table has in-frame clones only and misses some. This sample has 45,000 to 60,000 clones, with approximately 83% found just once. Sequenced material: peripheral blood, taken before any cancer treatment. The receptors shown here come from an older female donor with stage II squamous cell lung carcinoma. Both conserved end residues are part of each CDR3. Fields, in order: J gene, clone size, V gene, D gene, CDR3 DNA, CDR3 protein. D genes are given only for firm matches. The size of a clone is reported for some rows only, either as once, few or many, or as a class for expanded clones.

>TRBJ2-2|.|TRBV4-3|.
TGCGCCAGCAGCCAAGCGAGCCCCCCATGGGGAACCGGGGAGCTGTTTTTT
CASSQASPPWGTGELFF
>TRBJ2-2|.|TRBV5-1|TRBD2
TGCGCCAGCAGATACCTAGCGGGGGGCGCCGGGGAGCTGTTTTTT
CASRYLAGGAGELFF
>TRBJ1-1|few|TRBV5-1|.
TGCGCCAGCAGGGATACGGCCTACACTGAAGCTTTCTTT
CASRDTAYTEAFF
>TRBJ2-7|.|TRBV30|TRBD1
TGTGCCTGGACCCGCTACGGACAGGGGTCCTCCTACGAGCAGTACTTC
CAWTRYGQGSSYEQYF
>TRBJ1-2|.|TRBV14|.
TGTGCCAGCAGCCAAGATCCCAGGGCAGGGTTCTATGGCTACACCTTC
CASSQDPRAGFYGYTF
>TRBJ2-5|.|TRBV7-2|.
TGTGCCAGCAGCTTAGCGGCGACCCAGTACTTC
CASSLAATQYF
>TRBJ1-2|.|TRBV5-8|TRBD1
TGTGCCAGCAGCTTGGGGGGACAGGGGAACTATGGCTACACCTTC
CASSLGGQGNYGYTF
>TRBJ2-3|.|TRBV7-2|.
TGTGCCAGCAGCCTTACAGATACGCAGTATTTT
CASSLTDTQYF
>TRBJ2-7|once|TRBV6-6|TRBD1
TGTGCCAGCAGTTCCGGACAGGGCTCGCAGTACTTC
CASSSGQGSQYF
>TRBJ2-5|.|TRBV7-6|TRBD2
TGTGCCAGCAGCCCTAATAGCGGGGGGGGGCAAGAGACCCAGTACTTC
CASSPNSGGGQETQYF
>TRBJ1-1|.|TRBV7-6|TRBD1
TGTGCCAGCAGTTTTCAGACAGGGTGGAACACTGAAGCTTTCTTT
CASSFQTGWNTEAFF
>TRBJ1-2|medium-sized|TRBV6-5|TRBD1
TGTGCCAGCAGTCTCCGGGACAGGGATGGCTACACCTTC
CASSLRDRDGYTF
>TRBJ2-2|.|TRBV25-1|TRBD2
TGTGCCAGCAGGGGTAGGGGACTAGCGGGGCCGAACACCGGGGAGCTGTTTTTT
CASRGRGLAGPNTGELFF
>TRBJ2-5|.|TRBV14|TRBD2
TGTGCCAGCAGCCGACTAGCGGGGGGATTCGCAGAGACCCAGTACTTC
CASSRLAGGFAETQYF
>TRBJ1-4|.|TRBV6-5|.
TGTGCCAGCAGTCCCGGGATTTTAGGTAGAAAACTGTTTTTT
CASSPGILGRKLFF
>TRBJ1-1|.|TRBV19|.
TGTGCCAGTAGTATCATCGGGGGAAGTAACACTGAAGCTTTCTTT
CASSIIGGSNTEAFF
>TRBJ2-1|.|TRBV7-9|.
TGTGCCAGCAGCTTAGGGACCTATTCCTACAATGAGCAGTTCTTC
CASSLGTYSYNEQFF
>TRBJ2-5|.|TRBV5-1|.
TGCGCCAGCAGCTTTCCGGCGGGACAGACAGGGGAGACCCAGTACTTC
CASSFPAGQTGETQYF
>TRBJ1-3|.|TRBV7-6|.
TGTGCCAGCAGGCCCGGGGGAGGAAACACCATATATTTT
CASRPGGGNTIYF
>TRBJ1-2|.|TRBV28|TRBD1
TGTGCCAGCAGACAGGGGGCGATGGACACCTTC
CASRQGAMDTF
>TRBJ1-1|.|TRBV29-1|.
TGCAGCGTTAGCGTAAGCATGAACACTGAAGCTTTCTTT
CSVSVSMNTEAFF
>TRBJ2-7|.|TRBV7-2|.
TGTGCCAGCAGCTCGACAGGGCGGGGAAACGAGCAGTACTTC
CASSSTGRGNEQYF
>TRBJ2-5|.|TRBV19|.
TGTGCCAGTAGTAGAGGGGCAGGAGAGACCCAGTACTTC
CASSRGAGETQYF
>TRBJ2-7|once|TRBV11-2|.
TGTGCCAGCAGCTTAGATCGAACTTACGAGCAGTACTTC
CASSLDRTYEQYF
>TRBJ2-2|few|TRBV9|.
TGTGCCAGCAGCGTAGTTCTAGCAATGGGTGAATGCACCGGGGAGCTGTTTTTT
CASSVVLAMGECTGELFF
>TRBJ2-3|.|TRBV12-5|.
TGTGCTAGTGGTTTGGTACTATCTAGGGGGGGGGAAGATACGCAGTATTTT
CASGLVLSRGGEDTQYF
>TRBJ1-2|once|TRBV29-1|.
TGCAGCGTTTTGGGAGGCTATGGCTACACCTTC
CSVLGGYGYTF